The 18 T cell receptor beta chains presented below share a single source sample, sequenced in a study of cytomegalovirus exposure and HLA in healthy donors. Generated by immunoSEQ multiplex PCR, the TCRdb table keeps only in-frame clones and is missing some. The profile covers about 88,000 clones, with more than 70% appearing a single time and roughly 12% taken by the ten largest. Sequenced material: PBMCs. The receptors here all came from a woman aged 18-29 years in good health and CMV-seropositive.

The V and J genes are TRBV6-6 and TRBJ1-4, with D maybe TRBD1 (6 bases). This CDR3 has 15 amino acids. V was shortened by 11 bases and J by 4 bases, with 20 bases between the two germline ends. Per germline, CDR1 MNHNY and CDR2 SVGAGI (reference sequence). The CDR3 sequence is CASSTGGLINEKLFF. As DNA, the CDR3 is TGTGCCTCCTCGACGGGGGGCTTAATTAATGAAAAACTGTTTTTT.

The chain recombines TRBV28 with TRBJ1-2; the match to TRBD1 covers 7 bases. The germline CDR1 and CDR2 sequences are MDHEN and SYDVKM. The CDR3 consists of 13 residues. Trimming took 1 base from V and 7 from J; bases not matched to a gene: 3. In DNA form, the CDR3 reads TGTGCCAGCAGTTTATATGACAGGGCTGGCTACACCTTC. It yields the protein CASSLYDRAGYTF.

The chain couples TRBV7-2 to TRBJ2-1; maybe TRBD2 (6 bases). The V gene lost 7 bases and the J gene lost 7 bases, with 17 bases spanning the gap. Germline CDR1 SGHTA, CDR2 FQGNSA. The CDR3 spans 14 residues. CDR3 residues: CASTAILALNEQFF. In DNA form, the CDR3 reads TGTGCCAGCACCGCAATCCTAGCGTTAAATGAGCAGTTCTTC.

The chain recombines TRBV2 with TRBJ2-7; a possible D gene is TRBD1 (6 bases). The CDR3 is 11 residues long. The V gene lost 7 bases and the J gene lost 4 bases, with 8 bases spanning the gap. Germline CDR1 reads SNHLY; CDR2 reads FYNNEI. The CDR3 DNA reads as TGTGCCAGCAAACAGGGTTACGAGCAGTACTTC. This translates into CASKQGYEQYF. Looking up the rest from reference TRBV2 and TRBJ2-7 gives the full variable domain: EPEVTQTPSHQVTQMGQEVILRCVPISNHLYFYWYRQILGQKVEFLVSFYNNEISEKSEIFDDQFSVERPDGSNFTLKIRSTKLEDSAMYFCASKQGYEQYFGPGTRLTVT.

In its sample, this clone was seen a few times. The chain has TRBV6-1 and TRBJ2-7; 8 bases fit TRBD2. Trimming cost V 7 bases and J 7 bases; bases outside gene matches: 6. CDR1 and CDR2 (germline): MNHNS, SASEGT. CDR3 length: 12 amino acids. The CDR3 nucleotides are TGTGCCAGCACCCTTGGGACTAGAGAGCAGTACTTC. As protein: CASTLGTREQYF.

This chain connects TRBV25-1 to TRBJ2-1; no reliable D call. Germline V CDR1 and CDR2: MGHDK, SYGVNS. The CDR3 has 12 amino acids. Trimming shortened V by 2 bases and J by 9 bases, and 8 bases separated the two germline ends. The DNA for the CDR3 is TGTGCCAGCAGTGAAGGAACTACTGAGCAGTTCTTC. Translating it yields CASSEGTTEQFF.

This rearrangement joins TRBV9 to TRBJ2-1; D unresolved. V was pared by 0 bases and J by 6 bases, with 7 bases between. The germline CDR1 and CDR2 sequences are SGDLS and YYNGEE. This CDR3 comprises 13 residues. CDR3 sequence reads: CASSVGRGNEQFF. DNA for the CDR3: TGTGCCAGCAGCGTAGGACGAGGCAATGAGCAGTTCTTC. Based on the CDR3 plus reference TRBV9 and TRBJ2-1, the full variable domain is DSGVTQTPKHLITATGQRVTLRCSPRSGDLSVYWYQQSLDQGLQFLIQYYNGEERAKGNILERFSAQQFPDLHSELNLSSLELGDSALYFCASSVGRGNEQFFGPGTRLTVL.

The chain carries TRBV18 and TRBJ2-7; D may be TRBD1 (5 bases). CDR3 length equals 13 residues. V was shortened by 3 bases and J by 6 bases, with 12 bases between the two germline ends. Germline CDR1 and CDR2: KGHSH and LQKENI. The CDR3: CASSPAGPREQYF. The DNA for the CDR3 is TGTGCCAGCTCACCGGCAGGGCCCCGCGAGCAGTACTTC.

The chain recombines TRBV6-1 with TRBJ1-5; possibly TRBD1 for D (5 bases). Germline-derived CDR1 and CDR2 are MNHNS and SASEGT. The CDR3 length is 15 residues. The V gene lost 0 bases and the J gene lost 0 bases, with 6 bases spanning the gap. In nucleotides, the CDR3 is TGTGCCAGCAGTGAAGCGGACAATAGCAATCAGCCCCAGCATTTT. As protein: CASSEADNSNQPQHF.

The J gene is TRBJ1-4, the V gene TRBV28; a weak D match, TRBD1 (5 bases). Germline assignment: CDR1 MDHEN and CDR2 SYDVKM. V dropped 3 bases and J dropped 8 bases, with 13 bases sitting between them. This CDR3 has 14 amino acids. The CDR3 reads CASSLGGLDEKLFF. In DNA form, the CDR3 reads TGTGCCAGCAGTTTGGGGGGGTTAGACGAAAAACTGTTTTTT.

This sequence joins TRBV6-5 and TRBJ1-3; D might be TRBD1 (6 bases). The germline gives CDR1 MNHEY, CDR2 SVGAGI. The CDR3 length is 16 residues. V was clipped by 0 bases and J by 2 bases, with 11 bases between them. In DNA, the CDR3 is TGTGCCAGCAGTTACTCGGACAGTTTGCCTGGAAACACCATATATTTT. Translating gives CASSYSDSLPGNTIYF.

This sequence joins TRBV19 and TRBJ2-2; 14 bases are shared with TRBD2. Germline V lookup: CDR1 LNHDA, CDR2 SQIVND (reference sequence). Trimming at V came to 8 bases and at J to 4 bases, leaving 6 bases not matched to a gene. The CDR3 consists of 16 residues. The CDR3 DNA follows: TGTGCCAGTTCGACTAGCGGGGGGGCGGGCACCGGGGAGCTGTTTTTT. Encoded protein: CASSTSGGAGTGELFF. Full variable domain (remainder filled in from reference TRBV19 and TRBJ2-2): DGGITQSPKYLFRKEGQNVTLSCEQNLNHDAMYWYRQDPGQGLRLIYYSQIVNDFQKGDIAEGYSVSREKKESFPLTVTSAQKNPTAFYLCASSTSGGAGTGELFFGEGSRLTVL.

The rearrangement links TRBV6-4 to TRBJ1-5; 7 bases map to TRBD1. After removal of 1 base from V and 0 bases from J, the junction contained 18 bases not matched to a gene. This CDR3 region has 21 residues. CDR1 and CDR2 from the germline V gene are MRHNA and SNTAGT. This CDR3 reads CASSDLMARDRVPYSNQPQHF. CDR3 in DNA: TGTGCCAGCAGTGACTTAATGGCCAGAGACAGGGTTCCCTATAGCAATCAGCCCCAGCATTTT.

The J gene is TRBJ2-7, the V gene TRBV2, with TRBD1 as a possible D gene (6 bases). The V and J ends lost 10 bases and 0 bases respectively, with 16 bases between them. The CDR3 covers 14 residues. Germline V gene data show CDR1 as SNHLY and CDR2 as FYNNEI. The CDR3 nucleotides read TGTGCCACCGAGCCACAGGGTACCTCCTACGAGCAGTACTTC. This sequence encodes CATEPQGTSYEQYF.

This clone was picked up one time. The chain couples TRBV11-3 to TRBJ1-1, with unresolved D. V shed 5 bases and J shed 1 base, with 8 bases lying between them. The CDR3 has 13 amino acids. From germline, CDR1 is SGHNT and CDR2 YENEEA. CDR3 nucleotide sequence: TGTGCCAGCAGCAAAACATCGAACACTGAAGCTTTCTTT. It is translated as CASSKTSNTEAFF.

V and J are TRBV4-1 and TRBJ2-3, with 7 nucleotides matching TRBD2. Looked up from germline, CDR1 is MGHRA and CDR2 is YSYEKL. J was trimmed by 1 base and V by 4 bases; bases with no gene match: 5. This CDR3 is built from 15 residues. CDR3 nucleotides: TGCGCCAGCAGCCCTCTCCGGGGGGGCACAGATACGCAGTATTTT. This sequence encodes CASSPLRGGTDTQYF.

The chain combines TRBV6-5 with TRBJ2-5; D is perhaps TRBD2 (7 bases). From germline, CDR1 is MNHEY and CDR2 SVGAGI. V dropped 10 bases and J dropped 1 base, with 19 bases sitting between them. This CDR3 has 15 amino acids. The CDR3 DNA sequence: TGTGCCACCACTCGAGGGGGGGAACCCCAAGAGACCCAGTACTTC. Protein sequence: CATTRGGEPQETQYF.

CDR3 bases: TGTGCCAGTAGTATCACCGGGTCCTACGAGCAGTACTTC. It specifies CASSITGSYEQYF. This sequence joins TRBV19 and TRBJ2-7; D remains ambiguous. The CDR3 extends over 13 amino acids. The V gene lost 3 bases and the J gene lost 1 base, with 7 bases spanning the gap. The germline CDR1 and CDR2 sequences are LNHDA and SQIVND (reference sequence).